This TCR beta chain is from a study of metastatic and nonmetastatic thyroid tumors. Across the whole study: The comparison covered peripheral blood and tumor or nodule tissue in malignant and benign thyroid patients.

This clone was seen ten or more times. No antigen is known for it. Study-wide findings and caveats: Benign nodules were reported to have significantly lower TCR beta diversity than malignant thyroid tumors, in blood and tumor.

Thyroid surgery was preceded by no treatment in any patient. The authors' processing: For papillary thyroid cancer, a distant-metastasis classifier was constructed from CDR3 differences observed across clinicopathological groups. TCRdb redid the clone calls on the PCR reads using MiXCR. What appears here as the V and J calls and clone size reflects TCRdb's work, not the paper's. The table includes around 26,000 clones, around an eighth detected once. The germline V gene encodes CDR1 SGHDN and CDR2 FVKESK. V was pared by 6 bases and J by 6 bases, with 23 bases between. The CDR3 has 17 amino acids. This chain connects TRBV14 to TRBJ2-2; D possibly matches TRBD1 or TRBD2 (6 bases each). Sequenced: blood. This sequence originates from a female donor with papillary thyroid cancer or a benign thyroid nodule (not recorded which). Some clones in this sample may be carry-over from other donors' samples. CDR3 coding DNA: TGTGCCAGCAGGGGTCAGTTTAGGGGGAGGTTGCCCGGGGAGCTGTTTTTT. This sequence encodes CASRGQFRGRLPGELFF.